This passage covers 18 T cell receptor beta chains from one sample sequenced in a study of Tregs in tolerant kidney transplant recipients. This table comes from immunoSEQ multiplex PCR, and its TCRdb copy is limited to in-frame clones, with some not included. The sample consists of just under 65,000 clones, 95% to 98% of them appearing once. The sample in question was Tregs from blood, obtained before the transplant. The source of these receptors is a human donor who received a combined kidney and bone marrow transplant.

In nucleotides, the CDR3 is TGTGCCAGCAGGCCCGGGGGTGATACGCAGTATTTT. This encodes CASRPGGDTQYF. V is TRBV6-6 and J is TRBJ2-3, with D tentatively TRBD2 (6 bases). The CDR3 has 12 amino acids. CDR1 and CDR2 from the germline V gene are MNHNY and SVGAGI (reference sequence). Trimming took 6 bases from V and 6 from J, leaving 10 bases between them.

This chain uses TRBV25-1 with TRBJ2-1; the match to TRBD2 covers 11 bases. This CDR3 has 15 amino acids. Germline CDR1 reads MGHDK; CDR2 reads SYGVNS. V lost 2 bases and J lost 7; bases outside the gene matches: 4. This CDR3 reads CASSEIAGGLNEQFF. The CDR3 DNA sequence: TGTGCCAGCAGTGAAATAGCGGGGGGGCTAAATGAGCAGTTCTTC.

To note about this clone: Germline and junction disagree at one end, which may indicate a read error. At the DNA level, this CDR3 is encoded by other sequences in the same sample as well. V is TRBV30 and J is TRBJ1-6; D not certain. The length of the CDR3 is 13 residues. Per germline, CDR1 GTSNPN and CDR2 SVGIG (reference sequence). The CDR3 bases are TGCGCCTGGAGTGTCGGTTATAATTCACCCCTCCACTTT. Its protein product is CAWSVGYNSPLHF.

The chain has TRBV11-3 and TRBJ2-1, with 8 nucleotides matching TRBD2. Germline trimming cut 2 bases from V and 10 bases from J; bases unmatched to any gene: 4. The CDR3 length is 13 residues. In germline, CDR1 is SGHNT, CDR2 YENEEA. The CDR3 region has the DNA TGTGCCAGCAGCTTAATTAGCGGGATGGAGCAGTTCTTC. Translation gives CASSLISGMEQFF.

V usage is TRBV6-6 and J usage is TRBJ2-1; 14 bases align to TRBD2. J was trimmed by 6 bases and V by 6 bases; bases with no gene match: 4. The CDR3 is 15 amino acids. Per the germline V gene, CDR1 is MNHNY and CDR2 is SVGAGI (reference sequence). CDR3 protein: CASRSTSGRANEQFF. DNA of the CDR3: TGTGCCAGCAGGTCGACTAGCGGGAGGGCCAATGAGCAGTTCTTC.

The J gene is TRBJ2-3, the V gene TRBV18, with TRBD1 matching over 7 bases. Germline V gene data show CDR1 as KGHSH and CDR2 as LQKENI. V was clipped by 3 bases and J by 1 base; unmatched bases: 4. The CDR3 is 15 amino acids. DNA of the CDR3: TGTGCCAGCTCACCTGCCACAGGGGGCACAGATACGCAGTATTTT. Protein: CASSPATGGTDTQYF. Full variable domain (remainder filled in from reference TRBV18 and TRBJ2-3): NAGVMQNPRHLVRRRGQEARLRCSPMKGHSHVYWYRQLPEEGLKFMVYLQKENIIDESGMPKERFSAEFPKEGPSILRIQQVVRGDSAAYFCASSPATGGTDTQYFGPGTRLTVL.

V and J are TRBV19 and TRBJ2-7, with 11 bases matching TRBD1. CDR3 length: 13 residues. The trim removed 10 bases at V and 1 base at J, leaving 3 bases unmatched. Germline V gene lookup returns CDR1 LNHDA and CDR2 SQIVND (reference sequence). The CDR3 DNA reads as TGTGCCACCAGGGACAGGGGGTCCTACGAGCAGTACTTC. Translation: CATRDRGSYEQYF.

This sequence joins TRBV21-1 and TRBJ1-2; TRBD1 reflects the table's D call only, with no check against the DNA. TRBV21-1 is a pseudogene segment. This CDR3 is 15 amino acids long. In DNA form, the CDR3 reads TGTGCCAGCAGCAAAGTAGGGGTAGGATACTATGGCTACACCTTC. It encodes CASSKVGVGYYGYTF.

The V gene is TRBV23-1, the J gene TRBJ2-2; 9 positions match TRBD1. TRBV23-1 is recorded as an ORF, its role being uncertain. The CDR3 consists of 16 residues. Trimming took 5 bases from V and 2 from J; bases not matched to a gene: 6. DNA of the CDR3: TGCGCCAGCAGTGCGGGACAGGGCCCCAACACCGGGGAGCTGTTTTTT. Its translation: CASSAGQGPNTGELFF.

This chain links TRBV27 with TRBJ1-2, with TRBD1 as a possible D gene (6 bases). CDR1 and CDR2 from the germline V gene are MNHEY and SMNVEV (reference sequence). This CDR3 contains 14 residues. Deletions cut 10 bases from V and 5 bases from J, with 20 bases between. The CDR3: CANPSPPQGYGYTF. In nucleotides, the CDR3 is TGTGCCAACCCAAGCCCCCCCCAGGGGTATGGCTACACCTTC.

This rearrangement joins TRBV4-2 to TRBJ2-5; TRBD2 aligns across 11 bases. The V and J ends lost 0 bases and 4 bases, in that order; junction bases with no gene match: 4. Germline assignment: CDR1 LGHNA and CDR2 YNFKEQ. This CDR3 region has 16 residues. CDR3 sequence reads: CASSQDSGGAPETQYF. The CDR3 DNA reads TGTGCCAGCAGCCAAGATAGCGGGGGGGCTCCAGAGACCCAGTACTTC.

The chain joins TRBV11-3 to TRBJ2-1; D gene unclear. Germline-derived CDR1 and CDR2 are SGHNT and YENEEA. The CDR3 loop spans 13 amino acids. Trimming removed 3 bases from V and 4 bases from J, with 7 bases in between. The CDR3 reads CASSLARYNEQFF. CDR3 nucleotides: TGTGCCAGCAGCTTGGCAAGATACAATGAGCAGTTCTTC.

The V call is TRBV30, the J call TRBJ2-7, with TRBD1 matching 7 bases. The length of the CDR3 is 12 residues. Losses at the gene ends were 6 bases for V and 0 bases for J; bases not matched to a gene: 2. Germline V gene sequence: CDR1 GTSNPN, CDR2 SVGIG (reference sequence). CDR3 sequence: CACRDSSYEQYF. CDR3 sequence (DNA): TGTGCCTGCCGGGACAGCTCCTACGAGCAGTACTTC.

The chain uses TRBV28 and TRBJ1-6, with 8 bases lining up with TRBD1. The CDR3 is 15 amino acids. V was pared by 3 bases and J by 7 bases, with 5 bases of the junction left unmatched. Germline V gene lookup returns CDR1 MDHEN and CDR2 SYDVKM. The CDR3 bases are TGTGCCAGCAGTTTCCGGGACAGGCCGAATTCACCCCTCCACTTT. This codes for CASSFRDRPNSPLHF.

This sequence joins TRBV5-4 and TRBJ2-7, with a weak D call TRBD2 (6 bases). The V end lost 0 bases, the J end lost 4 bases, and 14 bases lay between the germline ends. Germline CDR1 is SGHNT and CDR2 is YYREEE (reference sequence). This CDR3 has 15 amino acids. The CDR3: CASSLGRERGYEQYF. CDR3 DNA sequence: TGTGCCAGCAGCTTGGGGCGGGAACGGGGATACGAGCAGTACTTC.

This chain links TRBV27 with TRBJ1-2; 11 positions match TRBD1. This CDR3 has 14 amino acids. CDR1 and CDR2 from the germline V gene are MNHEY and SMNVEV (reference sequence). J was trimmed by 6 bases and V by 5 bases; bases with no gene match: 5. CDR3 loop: CASSQRTGGNGYTF. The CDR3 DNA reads TGTGCCAGCAGTCAAAGGACAGGGGGCAATGGCTACACCTTC.

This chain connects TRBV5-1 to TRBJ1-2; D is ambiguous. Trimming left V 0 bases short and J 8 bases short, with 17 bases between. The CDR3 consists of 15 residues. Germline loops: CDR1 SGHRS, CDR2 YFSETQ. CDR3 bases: TGCGCCAGCAGCTTGGGGATTGTTGGGAGTGGAGGCTACACCTTC. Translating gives CASSLGIVGSGGYTF.

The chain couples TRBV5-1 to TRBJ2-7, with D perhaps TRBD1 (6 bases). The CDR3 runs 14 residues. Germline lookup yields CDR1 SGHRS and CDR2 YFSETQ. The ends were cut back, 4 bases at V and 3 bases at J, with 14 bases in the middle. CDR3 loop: CASSPDSKNYEQYF. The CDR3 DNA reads TGCGCCAGCAGCCCGGACAGCAAGAACTACGAGCAGTACTTC.